These 21 T cell receptor beta chains came from one sample sequenced in a study of CD8 T cells in Susac syndrome. RNA amounts of about 0.5 to 1 ug underwent reverse transcription with random hexamers. TCRdb passed the immunoSEQ multiplex PCR reads through MiXCR, listing each CDR3 protein once. The sample carries about 100,000 distinct CDR3 sequences, approximately 95% recorded once. Sequencing was done on a sample of CD8+ T cells from PBMCs. The receptors originated from a human donor with Susac syndrome.

The rearrangement joins TRBV12-3 or TRBV12-4 to TRBJ2-3; tentatively, D is TRBD2 (6 bases). Deletions cut 0 bases from V and 0 bases from J, with 13 bases between. There are 17 residues in the CDR3. This CDR3 reads CASSLALSGVSTDTQYF. The CDR3 DNA sequence: TGTGCCAGCAGTTTAGCTTTGTCGGGAGTTAGCACAGATACGCAGTATTTT.

This sequence joins TRBV7-3 and TRBJ2-3; maybe TRBD1 (6 bases). V dropped 4 bases and J dropped 4 bases, with 9 bases sitting between them. The germline V gene has CDR1 SGHTA and CDR2 FQGTGA. The CDR3 covers 13 residues. The CDR3 nucleotides are TGTGCCAGCAGCTCGCACAGGGCAGATACGCAGTATTTT. This sequence encodes CASSSHRADTQYF.

The CDR3 DNA reads as TGTGCCAGCAGCCCAGGTGGATTCTCCCCTTGGGAGACCCAGTACTTC. Translated, it gives CASSPGGFSPWETQYF. The chain employs TRBV5-6 and TRBJ2-5; no clear D. This CDR3 is 16 amino acids long. Per germline, CDR1 SGHDT and CDR2 YYEEEE. Deletions cut 4 bases from V and 5 bases from J, with 21 bases between. The full variable domain, rest sourced from reference TRBV5-6 and TRBJ2-5, is DAGVTQSPTHLIKTRGQQVTLRCSPKSGHDTVSWYQQALGQGPQFIFQYYEEEERQRGNFPDRFSGHQFPNYSSELNVNALLLGDSALYLCASSPGGFSPWETQYFGPGTRLLVL.

The sample holds one count of this clonotype. V gene TRBV4-1 combines with J gene TRBJ1-1; maybe TRBD1 (5 bases). The V gene lost 3 bases and the J gene lost 6 bases, with 20 bases spanning the gap. CDR1 and CDR2 from the germline V gene are MGHRA and YSYEKL. This CDR3 spans 16 amino acids. The CDR3 reads CASSHLGGGSYSEAFF. The CDR3 DNA follows: TGCGCCAGCAGCCATCTTGGGGGGGGGAGTTATTCTGAAGCTTTCTTT.

The chain combines TRBV25-1 with TRBJ1-6; a weak D match, TRBD1 (5 bases). Germline V CDR1 and CDR2: MGHDK, SYGVNS. This CDR3 comprises 18 residues. The V and J ends lost 4 bases and 0 bases respectively, with 16 bases between them. In DNA, the CDR3 is TGTGCCAGCAGTGGGTTCCCACGCGACAGCTCCTATAATTCACCCCTCCACTTT. This encodes CASSGFPRDSSYNSPLHF.

The chain employs TRBV9 and TRBJ2-2; possible D gene TRBD1, 6 bases. The V and J ends lost 3 bases and 6 bases respectively, with 12 bases between them. Germline CDR1 reads SGDLS; CDR2 reads YYNGEE. The CDR3 is made up of 14 amino acids. This CDR3 reads CASSALPGAGELFF. The CDR3 DNA is TGTGCCAGCAGCGCACTTCCAGGGGCCGGGGAGCTGTTTTTT.

The V call is TRBV7-9, the J call TRBJ2-7; D uncertain. Germline V gene lookup returns CDR1 SEHNR and CDR2 FQNEAQ (reference sequence). Trimming removed 0 bases at V and 4 bases at J, with 10 bases between. This CDR3 is built from 14 residues. In DNA, the CDR3 is TGTGCCAGCAGCTTAGCGCAAAACAGATACGAGCAGTACTTC. Translating it yields CASSLAQNRYEQYF.

This clonotype is a singleton in its sample. The CDR3 reads CASSRKQTGELFF. CDR3 sequence (DNA): TGTGCCAGCAGCCGCAAGCAGACCGGGGAGCTGTTTTTT. V gene TRBV7-9 combines with J gene TRBJ2-2; D remains unclear. The CDR3 totals 13 residues. Germline values: CDR1 SEHNR, CDR2 FQNEAQ (reference sequence). Trimming shortened V by 5 bases and J by 5 bases, and 9 bases separated the two germline ends.

The chain combines TRBV18 with TRBJ2-1; perhaps TRBD1 as D (6 bases). The CDR3 is made up of 13 amino acids. V was cut by 2 bases and J by 9 bases, with 11 bases left in between. The germline V gene encodes CDR1 KGHSH and CDR2 LQKENI. In nucleotides, the CDR3 is TGTGCCAGCTCACCATCTTGGGGGCGTGAGCAGTTCTTC. It yields the protein CASSPSWGREQFF.

This chain uses TRBV7-3 with TRBJ2-1, with D perhaps TRBD1 (6 bases). The CDR3 has 13 residues. Per germline, CDR1 SGHTA and CDR2 FQGTGA. V was pared by 4 bases and J by 5 bases, with 9 bases between. The chain's CDR3 is CASSSGQNNEQFF. The CDR3 DNA is TGTGCCAGCAGCTCCGGACAGAACAATGAGCAGTTCTTC.

The rearrangement joins TRBV20-1 to TRBJ2-3, with D uncertain. The CDR3 contains 11 residues. Deletions cut 5 bases from V and 6 bases from J, with 9 bases between. Per the germline V gene, CDR1 is DFQATT and CDR2 is SNEGSKA (reference sequence). CDR3 region: CSAHSGDTQYF. CDR3 sequence (DNA): TGCAGTGCTCATTCTGGGGATACGCAGTATTTT.

The chain recombines TRBV15 with TRBJ2-5; D is possibly TRBD2 (5 bases). V dropped 0 bases and J dropped 2 bases, with 10 bases sitting between them. Germline V gene data show CDR1 as LNHNV and CDR2 as YYDKDF (reference sequence). The CDR3 consists of 15 residues. CDR3 DNA sequence: TGTGCCACCAGCAGAGATATGGGGAGACAAGAGACCCAGTACTTC. This encodes CATSRDMGRQETQYF. The full variable domain, completed using reference TRBV15 and TRBJ2-5, is DAMVIQNPRYQVTQFGKPVTLSCSQTLNHNVMYWYQQKSSQAPKLLFHYYDKDFNNEADTPDNFQSRRPNTSFCFLDIRSPGLGDTAMYLCATSRDMGRQETQYFGPGTRLLVL.

The J gene is TRBJ1-4, the V gene TRBV29-1; D is possibly TRBD1 (5 bases). The CDR3 contains 13 residues. CDR1 is SQVTM and CDR2 is ANQGSEA in the germline V gene. Trimming cost V 5 bases and J 3 bases, with 10 bases left between them. This chain's CDR3 is CSVHRNPNEKLFF. The CDR3 region has the DNA TGCAGCGTTCACAGGAACCCTAATGAAAAACTGTTTTTT.

This clonotype was observed a single time. J is TRBJ1-2 and V is TRBV9; no clear D gene. CDR1 and CDR2 from the germline V gene are SGDLS and YYNGEE. Trimming removed 1 base from V and 0 bases from J, with 10 bases in between. This CDR3 is built from 15 residues. The CDR3 sequence is CASSVSSGANYGYTF. The CDR3 DNA follows: TGTGCCAGCAGCGTAAGTTCAGGAGCTAACTATGGCTACACCTTC.

The chain is built from TRBV7-9 and TRBJ2-7, with a tentative D call TRBD1 (5 bases). The CDR3 loop spans 15 amino acids. Trimming shortened V by 4 bases and J by 5 bases, and 18 bases separated the two germline ends. Per germline, CDR1 SEHNR and CDR2 FQNEAQ (reference sequence). The CDR3 region is CASSSPLLGHNEQYF. The CDR3 nucleotides read TGTGCCAGCAGCTCACCCCTCCTGGGGCATAACGAGCAGTACTTC. The full variable domain, rest sourced from reference TRBV7-9 and TRBJ2-7, is DTGVSQNPRHKITKRGQNVTFRCDPISEHNRLYWYRQTLGQGPEFLTYFQNEAQLEKSRLLSDRFSAERPKGSFSTLEIQRTEQGDSAMYLCASSSPLLGHNEQYFGPGTRLTVT.

V and J are TRBV23-1 and TRBJ2-3; tentative D call: TRBD1 (5 bases). TRBV23-1 is noted as an ORF with a role that remains uncertain. V shed 3 bases and J shed 2 bases, with 12 bases lying between them. The CDR3 sequence is 15 residues long. Written as DNA, the CDR3 is TGCGCCAGCAGTCAGGACAAGCCTGACACAGATACGCAGTATTTT. Protein: CASSQDKPDTDTQYF.

This clonotype was seen only once. The chain uses TRBV29-1 and TRBJ2-1, with 8 bases that match TRBD2. Germline CDR1 is SQVTM and CDR2 is ANQGSEA. The CDR3 consists of 15 residues. With 7 bases clipped from V and 6 bases from J, the junction kept 14 bases outside the gene matches. CDR3 coding DNA: TGCAGCGCGCGCTCCGGGACGGGGGGGCCCAATGAGCAGTTCTTC. Its translation: CSARSGTGGPNEQFF.

This rearrangement joins TRBV29-1 to TRBJ2-5; the D is unclear. The CDR3 extends over 12 amino acids. Germline V gives CDR1 SQVTM, CDR2 ANQGSEA. V shed 3 bases and J shed 2 bases, with 7 bases lying between them. The CDR3 DNA reads TGCAGCGTTGAGGGCACTCAAGAGACCCAGTACTTC. Its protein is CSVEGTQETQYF.

The chain couples TRBV29-1 to TRBJ1-1; a possible D gene is TRBD1 (5 bases). Per the germline V gene, CDR1 is SQVTM and CDR2 is ANQGSEA. Between the trimmed V and J ends, which lost 2 bases and 2 bases, there was a span of 9 bases. This CDR3 has 13 residues. The CDR3 region has the DNA TGCAGCGTTGAACCCGACAGAAACACTGAAGCTTTCTTT. It specifies CSVEPDRNTEAFF.

The chain has TRBV3-1 and TRBJ2-5, with 8 bases fitting TRBD1. The CDR3 is made up of 13 amino acids. With V trimmed by 8 bases and J by 5 bases, 7 bases remained unmatched. Germline CDR1 is LGHDT and CDR2 is YNNKEL (reference sequence). CDR3 sequence: CASGQGIGETQYF. The CDR3 region has the DNA TGTGCCAGCGGACAGGGCATAGGGGAGACCCAGTACTTC.

With regard to this clonotype: The junction departs from the called germline gene at one end, perhaps through a read error. The V call is TRBV15, the J call TRBJ2-7, with D tentatively TRBD1 (5 bases). Germline CDR1 LNHNV, CDR2 YYDKDF (reference sequence). The CDR3 is 17 residues long. Here the CDR3 reads CATSRPGSGQGAYEQCF. The CDR3, as DNA: TGTGCCACCAGCAGGCCAGGTTCAGGACAAGGAGCCTACGAGCAGTGCTTC. Together with reference TRBV15 and TRBJ2-7, the CDR3 gives the full variable domain: DAMVIQNPRYQVTQFGKPVTLSCSQTLNHNVMYWYQQKSSQAPKLLFHYYDKDFNNEADTPDNFQSRRPNTSFCFLDIRSPGLGDTAMYLCATSRPGSGQGAYEQCFGPGTRLTVT.